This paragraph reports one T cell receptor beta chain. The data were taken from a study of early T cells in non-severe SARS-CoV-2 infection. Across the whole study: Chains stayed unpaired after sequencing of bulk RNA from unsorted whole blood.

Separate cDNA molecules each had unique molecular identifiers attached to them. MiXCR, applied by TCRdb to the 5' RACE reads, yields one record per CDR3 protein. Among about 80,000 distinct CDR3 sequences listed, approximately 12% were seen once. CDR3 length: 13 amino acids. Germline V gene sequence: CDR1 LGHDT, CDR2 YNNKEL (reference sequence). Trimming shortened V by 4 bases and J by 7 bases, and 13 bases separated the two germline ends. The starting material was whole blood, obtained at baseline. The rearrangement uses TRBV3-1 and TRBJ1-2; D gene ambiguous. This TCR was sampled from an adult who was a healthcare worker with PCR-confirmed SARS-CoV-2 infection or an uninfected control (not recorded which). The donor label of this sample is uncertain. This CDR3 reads CASSRGREGGYTF. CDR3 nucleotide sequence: TGTGCCAGCAGCCGGGGAAGGGAGGGTGGCTACACCTTC.